This TCR beta chain is from a study of cytomegalovirus exposure and HLA in healthy donors. With V trimmed by 2 bases and J by 3 bases, 10 bases remained unmatched. This CDR3 is 17 amino acids long. The germline gives CDR1 LNHNV, CDR2 YYDKDF (reference sequence). This clone was detected once. It was with 60 Vbeta and 13 Jbeta primers that the PCR ran. The repertoire was sequenced with immunoSEQ multiplex PCR; TCRdb's copy has only in-frame clones and lacks some. The table shows fewer than 300,000 clones, with 75% to 85% occurring only once. The chain is built from TRBV15 and TRBJ1-2; 9 bases map to TRBD1. The TCR comes from a girl aged 2 to 9 in good health and CMV-seronegative. Sequences were obtained from PBMCs. Here the CDR3 reads CATSRLSTGGLDYGYTF. The CDR3 DNA reads as TGTGCCACCAGCAGATTGTCAACAGGGGGCTTGGACTATGGCTACACCTTC. Full variable domain (remainder filled in from reference TRBV15 and TRBJ1-2): DAMVIQNPRYQVTQFGKPVTLSCSQTLNHNVMYWYQQKSSQAPKLLFHYYDKDFNNEADTPDNFQSRRPNTSFCFLDIRSPGLGDTAMYLCATSRLSTGGLDYGYTFGSGTRLTVV.